The 20 T cell receptor beta chains given below trace back to one sample, sequenced in a study of CD8 T cells in Susac syndrome. Random hexamers were used to reverse transcribe the RNA input (about 0.45 to 1 ug). TCRdb ran MiXCR on the immunoSEQ multiplex PCR reads and lists one entry per CDR3 protein. The sample lists about 440,000 distinct CDR3 sequences, approximately 85% occurring once. The sequencing input was CD8+ T cells from PBMCs. The receptor set was obtained from a human donor with multiple sclerosis.

This rearrangement joins TRBV4-1 to TRBJ2-7; D not certain. Trimming took off 0 bases at V and 3 bases at J, with 9 bases between the two ends. The CDR3 covers 14 residues. From germline, CDR1 is MGHRA and CDR2 YSYEKL. DNA for the CDR3: TGCGCCAGCAGCCAAGAACACCCATACTACGAGCAGTACTTC. Amino acids: CASSQEHPYYEQYF.

The V and J genes are TRBV7-9 and TRBJ2-7; a weak D match, TRBD1 (6 bases). Deletions cut 4 bases from V and 3 bases from J, with 16 bases between. CDR3 size: 15 residues. Germline V CDR1 and CDR2: SEHNR, FQNEAQ (reference sequence). In nucleotides, the CDR3 is TGTGCCAGCAGCTCGACACAGGGATTTTTCTACGAGCAGTACTTC. It translates to CASSSTQGFFYEQYF.

The V and J genes are TRBV27 and TRBJ2-1; 11 positions agree with TRBD2. V was pared by 6 bases and J by 5 bases, with 9 bases of the junction left unmatched. Germline lookup yields CDR1 MNHEY and CDR2 SMNVEV (reference sequence). This CDR3 comprises 16 residues. The CDR3 sequence is CASRALAGDPDNEQFF. The CDR3 bases are TGTGCCAGCAGAGCACTAGCGGGGGACCCCGACAATGAGCAGTTCTTC.

This clonotype turned up a few times. The chain recombines TRBV7-9 with TRBJ2-7; D possibly corresponds to TRBD1 (6 bases). The CDR3 is made up of 13 amino acids. The germline V and J ends were trimmed by 4 bases and 3 bases, with 10 bases remaining between them. The V gene's germline CDR1 is SEHNR and CDR2 FQNEAQ (reference sequence). The CDR3 loop reads CASSSGVHYEQYF. For the CDR3, the DNA is TGTGCCAGCAGCTCAGGGGTTCACTACGAGCAGTACTTC. Full variable domain (rest looked up from reference TRBV7-9 and TRBJ2-7): DTGVSQNPRHKITKRGQNVTFRCDPISEHNRLYWYRQTLGQGPEFLTYFQNEAQLEKSRLLSDRFSAERPKGSFSTLEIQRTEQGDSAMYLCASSSGVHYEQYFGPGTRLTVT.

The rearrangement links TRBV12-3 or TRBV12-4 to TRBJ2-2; the match to TRBD1 covers 7 bases. The ends lost 4 bases at V and 0 bases at J; junction bases unmatched: 5. This CDR3 is 16 amino acids long. CDR3 loop: CASSSLDRANTGELFF. The CDR3 DNA sequence: TGTGCCAGCAGTTCCCTAGACAGGGCGAACACCGGGGAGCTGTTTTTT.

This clonotype was detected a few times. This chain uses TRBV28 with TRBJ2-7; D is uncertain. CDR3 length equals 14 residues. In germline, CDR1 is MDHEN, CDR2 SYDVKM. V was clipped by 1 base and J by 4 bases, with 11 bases between them. This chain's CDR3 is CASSLSSEQYEQYF. CDR3 coding DNA: TGTGCCAGCAGTTTATCCAGCGAACAATACGAGCAGTACTTC.

This chain links TRBV2 with TRBJ2-3; 14 bases map to TRBD2. There are 18 residues in the CDR3. CDR1 SNHLY and CDR2 FYNNEI come from the germline V gene. The V gene end was trimmed by 4 bases and the J gene end by 4 bases; junction bases not matched to a gene: 10. CDR3: CASSATGTSGSYADTQYF. CDR3 nucleotides: TGTGCCAGCAGTGCCACCGGGACTAGCGGGAGCTACGCAGATACGCAGTATTTT. The full variable domain, in which reference TRBV2 and TRBJ2-3 provide the parts outside the CDR3, is EPEVTQTPSHQVTQMGQEVILRCVPISNHLYFYWYRQILGQKVEFLVSFYNNEISEKSEIFDDQFSVERPDGSNFTLKIRSTKLEDSAMYFCASSATGTSGSYADTQYFGPGTRLTVL.

The V call is TRBV14, the J call TRBJ2-5, with a possible D match to TRBD1 (5 bases). This CDR3 has 17 residues. Germline lookup yields CDR1 SGHDN and CDR2 FVKESK. The germline V and J ends were trimmed by 0 bases and 1 base, with 15 bases remaining between them. The CDR3 DNA is TGTGCCAGCAGCCAAGAAGGAGCAGGGTTCCTCCAAGAGACCCAGTACTTC. Its translation is CASSQEGAGFLQETQYF.

The sample holds one count of this clonotype. For the CDR3, the DNA is TGTGCCAGCAGTTACCGGCTAGCGGAAGAGACCCAGTACTTC. As protein: CASSYRLAEETQYF. The V and J genes are TRBV6-5 and TRBJ2-5; 7 bases are shared with TRBD2. The germline CDR1 and CDR2 sequences are MNHEY and SVGAGI. The length of the CDR3 is 14 residues. V shed 2 bases, J shed 3 bases, and the junction held 3 bases outside the gene matches.

The chain employs TRBV7-9 and TRBJ2-2; 8 nucleotides agree with TRBD1. The CDR3 is 16 residues long. Germline loops: CDR1 SEHNR, CDR2 FQNEAQ (reference sequence). Unmatched junction bases numbered 8, after V lost 5 bases and J lost 3 bases. CDR3 nucleotides: TGTGCCAGCAGCCCACCTCAGGGGGCAGACACCGGGGAGCTGTTTTTT. Translation gives CASSPPQGADTGELFF.

This clonotype has more than one count but fewer than ten. V is TRBV11-2 and J is TRBJ2-1; D gene unclear. The CDR3 has 11 amino acids. Germline values: CDR1 SGHAT, CDR2 FQNNGV. Trimming shortened V by 4 bases and J by 8 bases, and 6 bases separated the two germline ends. CDR3 sequence reads: CASSSHDEQFF. CDR3 sequence (DNA): TGTGCCAGCAGCTCCCACGATGAGCAGTTCTTC.

This chain uses TRBV9 with TRBJ1-4; TRBD1 aligns across 8 bases. The CDR3 is 15 residues long. Germline loops: CDR1 SGDLS, CDR2 YYNGEE. Trimming at V came to 3 bases and at J to 5 bases, leaving 6 bases not matched to a gene. In nucleotides, the CDR3 is TGTGCCAGCAGCGCCGGACAGGGTCGAAATGAAAAACTGTTTTTT. Its translation: CASSAGQGRNEKLFF.

The rearrangement uses TRBV7-9 and TRBJ1-1; no reliable D call. Germline V gene lookup returns CDR1 SEHNR and CDR2 FQNEAQ (reference sequence). The CDR3 is 11 residues long. Between the trimmed V and J ends, which lost 5 bases and 11 bases, there was a span of 12 bases. The DNA for the CDR3 is TGTGCCAGCAGCGTAGACTACGGGGCTTTCTTT. Amino acids: CASSVDYGAFF.

This sequence joins TRBV6-5 and TRBJ1-1, with 7 bases identical to TRBD1. V gave up 5 bases and J gave up 1 base; unmatched junction bases: 10. This CDR3 has 16 amino acids. Looked up from germline, CDR1 is MNHEY and CDR2 is SVGAGI. CDR3: CASSTDREDGNTEAFF. The CDR3 coding sequence is TGTGCCAGCAGTACCGACAGGGAGGATGGGAACACTGAAGCTTTCTTT.

The DNA of the CDR3 is TGCAGTGGGACAGGGCACGAGCAGTACTTC. Translated, it gives CSGTGHEQYF. The genes are TRBV20-1 and TRBJ2-7; 8 bases are a match to TRBD1. The V gene end was trimmed by 7 bases and the J gene end by 5 bases; junction bases not matched to a gene: 1. The CDR3 runs 10 residues. Per the germline V gene, CDR1 is DFQATT and CDR2 is SNEGSKA (reference sequence).

The chain links TRBV4-1 to TRBJ1-6, with D possibly being TRBD1 (5 bases). The germline V gene has CDR1 MGHRA and CDR2 YSYEKL. The CDR3 runs to 14 residues. The ends were cut back, 1 base at V and 7 bases at J, with 8 bases in the middle. DNA of the CDR3: TGCGCCAGCAGCCAAGGGGGGGACAATTCACCCCTCCACTTT. It yields the protein CASSQGGDNSPLHF.

The chain carries TRBV29-1 and TRBJ2-7; D is possibly TRBD2 (7 bases). Germline assignment: CDR1 SQVTM and CDR2 ANQGSEA. CDR3 length: 15 amino acids. Trimming took 3 bases from V and 3 from J, leaving 18 bases between them. The CDR3 nucleotides are TGCAGCGTTGAGTTTAGTTCAGGGGAGGGCTACGAGCAGTACTTC. Its protein product is CSVEFSSGEGYEQYF.

The gene calls are TRBV5-1 and TRBJ2-7; D is possibly TRBD1 or TRBD2 (5 bases each). The length of the CDR3 is 14 residues. CDR1 is SGHRS and CDR2 is YFSETQ in the germline V gene. Trimming took off 1 base at V and 2 bases at J, with 10 bases between the two ends. The DNA of the CDR3 is TGCGCCAGCAGCTTGACCGGGGCACCCTACGAGCAGTACTTC. It translates to CASSLTGAPYEQYF.

The CDR3 DNA sequence: TGTGCCAGCACCGACCTTGGGGGTTCACCCCTCCACTTT. This translates into CASTDLGGSPLHF. V gene TRBV6-5 combines with J gene TRBJ1-6; D possibly corresponds to TRBD1 (5 bases). Germline V CDR1 and CDR2: MNHEY, SVGAGI. Trimming took off 7 bases at V and 9 bases at J, with 13 bases between the two ends. The CDR3 has 13 amino acids.

J is TRBJ1-1 and V is TRBV6-5, with D unclear. V lost 0 bases, J lost 1 base, and 6 bases lay in between. The germline V gene encodes CDR1 MNHEY and CDR2 SVGAGI. The CDR3 runs to 14 residues. The CDR3: CASSYSNGNTEAFF. Here the CDR3 DNA reads TGTGCCAGCAGTTACTCGAATGGGAACACTGAAGCTTTCTTT.